The next 14 T cell receptor beta chains were all read from a single sample in a study of neurological immune-mediated disorders. TCRdb re-analysed the 5' RACE reads in MiXCR, keeping a single row per CDR3 protein. Of about 52,000 distinct CDR3 sequences listed, around 4% are singletons. Sample: PBMCs. These receptor sequences come from a man aged 55 to 70 with multiple sclerosis.

As regards this clonotype: One base away lies a much larger clone, so this may be a sequencing read error. J is TRBJ2-5 and V is TRBV3-1; TRBD2 agrees at 8 bases. This CDR3 has 15 residues. The germline V gene encodes CDR1 LGHDT and CDR2 YNNKEL (reference sequence). CDR3 region: CTSSLISGTLETQYF. The CDR3, as DNA: TGTACCAGCAGCTTAATTAGCGGGACGCTAGAGACCCAGTACTTC.

By proportion, this clonotype is medium-sized (0.01 to 0.1%). This chain connects TRBV5-5 to TRBJ2-2; maybe TRBD1 (5 bases). CDR3 size: 14 residues. V was cut by 5 bases and J by 7 bases, with 15 bases left in between. Germline CDR1 and CDR2: SGHKS and YYEKEE (reference sequence). CDR3 DNA sequence: TGTGCCAGCAGTCCCAAGGGGCCGGGCGGGGAGCTGTTTTTT. Protein sequence: CASSPKGPGGELFF.

Ten or more counts support this clonotype. The DNA for the CDR3 is TGCAGTGCAAGGACTAGCGGGGGAATGGAGACCCAGTACTTC. Its protein product is CSARTSGGMETQYF. The J gene is TRBJ2-5, the V gene TRBV20-1; TRBD2 agrees at 13 bases. V trimming: 6 bases; J trimming: 5 bases; junction bases outside the gene matches: 6. CDR1 DFQATT and CDR2 SNEGSKA come from the germline V gene (reference sequence). The CDR3 runs to 14 residues.

In this sample, this clonotype turned up many times. The chain has TRBV12-3 or TRBV12-4 and TRBJ1-6; 7 positions agree with TRBD1. CDR3 length equals 15 residues. V shed 5 bases and J 4 bases; nucleotides not matched to a gene: 5. CDR3 bases: TGTGCCAGCAGTGTCCAGGGGGGATATAATTCACCCCTCCACTTT. It specifies CASSVQGGYNSPLHF.

This clonotype was seen at least ten times. This chain links TRBV5-5 with TRBJ2-3; a weak D match, TRBD1 (6 bases). Germline values: CDR1 SGHKS, CDR2 YYEKEE (reference sequence). This CDR3 is built from 15 residues. V was trimmed by 3 bases and J by 0 bases, leaving 11 bases between them. CDR3 DNA sequence: TGTGCCAGCAGCTGGGGGACAACTAGCACAGATACGCAGTATTTT. This gives the protein CASSWGTTSTDTQYF.

The chain carries TRBV5-1 and TRBJ2-1; TRBD1 aligns across 9 bases. CDR3 size: 16 residues. Losses at the gene ends were 0 bases for V and 4 bases for J; bases not matched to a gene: 5. CDR1 is SGHRS and CDR2 is YFSETQ in the germline V gene. The CDR3 DNA is TGCGCCAGCAGCTTGGTAGGCGGACAGGGGTACAATGAGCAGTTCTTC. Protein product: CASSLVGGQGYNEQFF.

This clonotype was recorded a few times. The rearrangement joins TRBV7-7 to TRBJ2-2; TRBD1 might be the D (6 bases). Germline V lookup: CDR1 SSHAT, CDR2 FNYEAQ (reference sequence). The V end was cut by 4 bases, the J end by 4 bases, with 13 bases between. The CDR3 runs to 15 residues. The CDR3 loop reads CASSYITGSTGELFF. CDR3 sequence (DNA): TGTGCCAGCAGCTATATCACAGGGTCCACCGGGGAGCTGTTTTTT.

This clonotype has a count of ten or more. The genes are TRBV27 and TRBJ2-7; 13 nucleotides agree with TRBD2. The length of the CDR3 is 16 residues. Germline trimming cut 2 bases from V and 5 bases from J; bases unmatched to any gene: 6. Germline V lookup: CDR1 MNHEY, CDR2 SMNVEV (reference sequence). CDR3 in amino acids: CASSLVTSGRANEQYF. The CDR3 bases are TGTGCCAGCAGTTTAGTTACTAGCGGGAGGGCCAACGAGCAGTACTTC.

This clonotype showed up many times. This chain links TRBV20-1 with TRBJ2-5, with unresolved D. Between the trimmed V and J ends, which lost 6 bases and 1 base, there was a span of 12 bases. Germline loops: CDR1 DFQATT, CDR2 SNEGSKA (reference sequence). The CDR3 loop spans 13 amino acids. DNA of the CDR3: TGCAGTGCGACCGGAGCAGCCCAAGAGACCCAGTACTTC. The encoded protein is CSATGAAQETQYF.

This clonotype was seen ten or more times. This rearrangement joins TRBV6-5 to TRBJ1-2; D gene uncertain. Deletions cut 10 bases from V and 8 bases from J, with 14 bases between. The CDR3 is made up of 11 amino acids. The germline V gene encodes CDR1 MNHEY and CDR2 SVGAGI. CDR3 sequence reads: CATRGIRGYTF. CDR3 sequence (DNA): TGTGCCACCCGCGGGATTCGGGGCTACACCTTC.

This clonotype was detected many times. The V call is TRBV7-2, the J call TRBJ1-6; D is uncertain. This CDR3 comprises 13 residues. The V end lost 4 bases, the J end lost 8 bases, and 9 bases lay between the germline ends. Germline CDR1 SGHTA, CDR2 FQGNSA. CDR3 DNA: TGTGCCAGCAGCTCCACGGTGGATTCACCCCTCCACTTT. Translated, it gives CASSSTVDSPLHF.

Comments on this clonotype: A much larger clone differs from this one at a single base, so this may be a read error. The chain has TRBV20-1 and TRBJ2-1; D is possibly TRBD2 (5 bases). The CDR3 is made up of 15 amino acids. Germline V CDR1 and CDR2: DFQATT, SNEGSKA (reference sequence). CDR3 coding DNA: TGCAGTGCCCCCCAGAGGGCGGACCTCTACAATGAGCAGTTATTC. Translated, it gives CSAPQRADLYNEQLF.

This clonotype has ten or more counts. V is TRBV7-6 and J is TRBJ2-2; possible D gene TRBD2, 5 bases. The V and J ends lost 5 bases and 5 bases respectively, with 15 bases between them. CDR1 is SGHVS, CDR2 FNYEAQ, per germline. The CDR3 consists of 15 residues. CDR3 DNA: TGTGCCAGCAGCCCCCGGACTGGAGCTACCGGGGAGCTGTTTTTT. Translation: CASSPRTGATGELFF.

In this sample, this clonotype turned up many times. The DNA of the CDR3 is TGTGCCAGCAGGGGGACAGGGCTAGATACGCAGTATTTT. As protein: CASRGTGLDTQYF. This chain links TRBV6-1 with TRBJ2-3, with TRBD1 matching 9 bases. V lost 6 bases to trimming and J lost 5 bases; unmatched junction nucleotides: 3. The CDR3 contains 13 residues. Germline CDR1 is MNHNS and CDR2 is SASEGT.